The 5 T cell receptor beta chains presented below share a single source sample, sequenced in a study of blood T cell repertoires in COVID-19. Produced via immunoSEQ multiplex PCR; TCRdb's table is partial and in-frame only. The table records tens of thousands of clones, around four fifths of them present only once. Sequenced input: peripheral blood. The source is a human donor in a cohort sampled during active COVID-19.

The chain uses TRBV11-1 and TRBJ2-7; tentative D call: TRBD1 (7 bases). The germline V gene encodes CDR1 SGHAT and CDR2 FQDESV (reference sequence). The V end lost 2 bases, the J end lost 6 bases, and 17 bases lay between the germline ends. This CDR3 is built from 15 residues. This chain's CDR3 is CASSLLGGMEGEQYF. The CDR3 region has the DNA TGTGCCAGCAGCTTACTAGGGGGCATGGAGGGCGAGCAGTACTTC.

The CDR3, as DNA: TGTGCCAGCAGTAGACAGGGAACCGCTACTGGGGCCAACGTCCTGACTTTC. Translated: CASSRQGTATGANVLTF. This chain joins TRBV28 and TRBJ2-6; 7 bases are a match to TRBD1. Germline CDR1 and CDR2: MDHEN and SYDVKM. This CDR3 is built from 17 residues. J was trimmed by 2 bases and V by 5 bases; bases with no gene match: 9.

The rearrangement joins TRBV24-1 to TRBJ2-5, with TRBD1 matching over 10 bases. Germline V gene lookup returns CDR1 KGHDR and CDR2 SFDVKD. With V trimmed by 4 bases and J by 3 bases, 4 bases remained unmatched. The CDR3 covers 15 residues. The CDR3 DNA is TGTGCCACCAGTGAGGCCGGGACAGGGGAAGAGACCCAGTACTTC. The encoded protein is CATSEAGTGEETQYF.

The chain joins TRBV29-1 to TRBJ2-1; TRBD2 matches 7 bases. Trimming at V came to 5 bases and at J to 8 bases, leaving 12 bases not matched to a gene. The CDR3 is made up of 14 amino acids. Germline CDR1 and CDR2: SQVTM and ANQGSEA. The CDR3: CSVPPGEGRDEQFF. In DNA form, the CDR3 reads TGCAGCGTTCCCCCGGGGGAGGGACGGGATGAGCAGTTCTTC.

The CDR3 reads CASSLDRGEMNTEAFF. The CDR3 region has the DNA TGTGCCAGCAGCTTGGACAGGGGCGAGATGAACACTGAAGCTTTCTTT. This sequence joins TRBV5-6 and TRBJ1-1, with 7 positions matching TRBD1. Germline V gene data show CDR1 as SGHDT and CDR2 as YYEEEE. The CDR3 is 16 amino acids. Unmatched junction bases numbered 5, after V lost 0 bases and J lost 0 bases.